The next 8 T cell receptor beta chains were all read from a single sample in a study of shared clonotypes between healthy human individuals. TCRdb keeps only in-frame clones here, not all; method: immunoSEQ multiplex PCR. The table lists about 1.5 million clones, over 95% of them singletons. The sample taken for sequencing was naive CD4+ T cells sorted from blood. The subset: CD45RA+ positively selected. The source is a man between 25 and 39 years old in good health.

The chain uses TRBV4-1 and TRBJ1-4; D not certain. The CDR3 has 16 residues. Germline V CDR1 and CDR2: MGHRA, YSYEKL. Deletions cut 0 bases from V and 3 bases from J, with 11 bases between. CDR3 sequence: CASSQEGSISNEKLFF. The CDR3 coding sequence is TGCGCCAGCAGCCAAGAGGGGTCAATATCTAATGAAAAACTGTTTTTT.

This chain uses TRBV5-1 with TRBJ2-3, with unresolved D. Trimming shortened V by 0 bases and J by 4 bases, and 6 bases separated the two germline ends. Germline loops: CDR1 SGHRS, CDR2 YFSETQ. This CDR3 contains 13 residues. CDR3 loop: CASSLEVPDTQYF. Here the CDR3 DNA reads TGCGCCAGCAGCTTGGAGGTACCAGATACGCAGTATTTT.

This chain uses TRBV6-4 with TRBJ2-5; 8 bases map to TRBD1. The J segment lost 2 bases and the V segment lost 5 bases, leaving 4 bases of the junction unmatched. Germline V CDR1 and CDR2: MRHNA, SNTAGT. CDR3 length: 14 residues. CDR3 DNA: TGTGCCAGCAGTCCTGGACAGGGTCAAGAGACCCAGTACTTC. It yields the protein CASSPGQGQETQYF.

The chain links TRBV14 to TRBJ1-3; maybe TRBD1 (6 bases). The CDR3 loop spans 16 amino acids. V lost 4 bases and J lost 3, with 16 bases in between. Per germline, CDR1 SGHDN and CDR2 FVKESK. CDR3 protein: CASSPRRGMVGNTIYF. The CDR3 DNA is TGTGCCAGCAGCCCCCGAAGGGGGATGGTTGGAAACACCATATATTTT.

The CDR3 loop reads CASSRSGATYEQYF. The CDR3 DNA reads TGTGCCAGCAGCCGTAGCGGCGCAACCTACGAGCAGTACTTC. The chain uses TRBV7-9 and TRBJ2-7, with a possible D match to TRBD2 (6 bases). The V end was cut by 5 bases, the J end by 2 bases, with 13 bases between. The CDR3 is 14 amino acids. Per germline, CDR1 SEHNR and CDR2 FQNEAQ (reference sequence).

The genes are TRBV18 and TRBJ2-3, with 7 positions matching TRBD1. CDR1 and CDR2 (germline): KGHSH, LQKENI. J was trimmed by 1 base and V by 1 base; bases with no gene match: 5. The CDR3 has 16 amino acids. The CDR3 region is CASSPLTGQGTDTQYF. The CDR3 region has the DNA TGTGCCAGCTCACCACTGACCGGACAGGGCACAGATACGCAGTATTTT.

The rearrangement links TRBV7-2 to TRBJ2-1, with 7 bases matching TRBD2. J lost 9 bases, V lost 4 bases, and 6 bases had no gene match. The CDR3 covers 13 residues. Germline V gene sequence: CDR1 SGHTA, CDR2 FQGNSA. In nucleotides, the CDR3 is TGTGCCAGCAGCTCCTTTAGCGGGTTTGAGCAGTTCTTC. It specifies CASSSFSGFEQFF.

This clone has only a few counts. The J gene is TRBJ1-1, the V gene TRBV5-1; D is uncertain. The germline V and J ends were trimmed by 1 base and 3 bases, with 7 bases remaining between them. This CDR3 region has 13 residues. Germline CDR1 reads SGHRS; CDR2 reads YFSETQ. The CDR3: CASSLSRDTEAFF. DNA of the CDR3: TGCGCCAGCAGCTTGTCTCGGGACACTGAAGCTTTCTTT.